This is a list of T cell receptor beta chains from one sample in a study of blood T cell repertoires in COVID-19. TCRdb's table, derived via immunoSEQ multiplex PCR, lists solely in-frame clones and lacks some. The profile shows 100,000 to 150,000 clones, roughly 82% of them singletons. Sequences were obtained from peripheral blood. The receptors derive from a human donor in a cohort sampled during active COVID-19. The CDR3 runs from the conserved cysteine through the conserved F or W. Each record gives: D gene, J gene, V gene, clone size, CDR3 protein, CDR3 DNA. A D gene is named only where the DNA matches it firmly. Size values are once, few and many counts, or a class for expanded clones, and some rows have none.

d_call: -
j_call: TRBJ2-4
v_call: TRBV18
clone_size: -
cdr3_aa: CASIPGDGAKNIQYF
cdr3_nt: TGTGCCAGCATCCCGGGAGATGGAGCCAAAAACATTCAGTACTTC

d_call: -
j_call: TRBJ2-3
v_call: TRBV5-5
clone_size: -
cdr3_aa: CASSLRTDTQYF
cdr3_nt: TGTGCCAGCAGCCTAAGAACAGATACGCAGTATTTT

d_call: TRBD1
j_call: TRBJ1-5
v_call: TRBV28
clone_size: -
cdr3_aa: CASRDLQGRRDQPQHF
cdr3_nt: TGTGCCAGCAGAGACCTACAGGGGAGGAGGGATCAGCCCCAGCATTTT

d_call: -
j_call: TRBJ2-6
v_call: TRBV19
clone_size: -
cdr3_aa: CASSLGHSGANVLTF
cdr3_nt: TGTGCCAGTTCCCTAGGACACTCTGGGGCCAACGTCCTGACTTTC

d_call: TRBD1
j_call: TRBJ1-2
v_call: TRBV5-6
clone_size: -
cdr3_aa: CASSRGTEDYTF
cdr3_nt: TGTGCCAGCAGCCGTGGGACAGAGGACTACACCTTC

d_call: -
j_call: TRBJ2-1
v_call: TRBV2
clone_size: -
cdr3_aa: CASAGFGYNEQFF
cdr3_nt: TGTGCCAGTGCGGGTTTCGGCTACAATGAGCAGTTCTTC

d_call: -
j_call: TRBJ1-6
v_call: TRBV4-3
clone_size: -
cdr3_aa: CASSQDHYGGSPLHF
cdr3_nt: TGCGCCAGCAGCCAAGATCACTACGGGGGGTCACCCCTCCACTTT

d_call: -
j_call: TRBJ2-4
v_call: TRBV19
clone_size: -
cdr3_aa: CASSIGGGILKNIQYF
cdr3_nt: TGTGCCAGTAGTATCGGTGGCGGGATCCTCAAAAACATTCAGTACTTC

d_call: -
j_call: TRBJ2-4
v_call: TRBV3-1/TRBV3-2
clone_size: -
cdr3_aa: CASSRQDVMVTKNIQYF
cdr3_nt: TGTGCCAGCAGCCGACAAGACGTTATGGTAACCAAAAACATTCAGTACTTC

d_call: -
j_call: TRBJ2-3
v_call: TRBV13
clone_size: few
cdr3_aa: CASSFGNTDTQYF
cdr3_nt: TGTGCCAGCAGCTTCGGGAACACAGATACGCAGTATTTT

d_call: -
j_call: TRBJ2-7
v_call: TRBV25-1
clone_size: few
cdr3_aa: CASRAVGFHEQYF
cdr3_nt: TGTGCCAGCCGAGCGGTAGGGTTCCACGAGCAGTACTTC

d_call: TRBD1
j_call: TRBJ1-2
v_call: TRBV24-1
clone_size: -
cdr3_aa: CATSGMTGNGYTF
cdr3_nt: TGTGCCACCAGTGGTATGACAGGGAATGGCTACACCTTC

d_call: TRBD2
j_call: TRBJ2-7
v_call: TRBV19
clone_size: -
cdr3_aa: CASSMGLGEQYF
cdr3_nt: TGTGCCAGTAGTATGGGACTAGGCGAGCAGTACTTC

d_call: TRBD2
j_call: TRBJ2-1
v_call: TRBV7-3
clone_size: -
cdr3_aa: CASRSSGTSYNEQFF
cdr3_nt: TGTGCCAGCAGAAGTAGCGGGACTTCCTACAATGAGCAGTTCTTC

d_call: -
j_call: TRBJ2-7
v_call: TRBV11-2
clone_size: -
cdr3_aa: CASSLPGLLQNF
cdr3_nt: TGTGCCAGCAGCTTACCCGGACTTCTCCAGAACTTC

d_call: -
j_call: TRBJ2-2
v_call: TRBV2
clone_size: few
cdr3_aa: CASSEARTGELFF
cdr3_nt: TGTGCCAGCAGTGAAGCCCGCACCGGGGAGCTGTTTTTT

d_call: -
j_call: TRBJ2-7
v_call: TRBV4-1
clone_size: -
cdr3_aa: CASSQDIGGWNSYEQYF
cdr3_nt: TGCGCCAGCAGCCAAGATATTGGCGGGTGGAACTCCTACGAGCAGTACTTC

d_call: -
j_call: TRBJ2-7
v_call: TRBV5-5
clone_size: few
cdr3_aa: CASSQGPGVRYEQYF
cdr3_nt: TGTGCCAGCAGCCAGGGACCGGGAGTTAGGTACGAGCAGTACTTC

d_call: -
j_call: TRBJ2-1
v_call: TRBV24-1
clone_size: -
cdr3_aa: CATSDPPDSHNEQFF
cdr3_nt: TGTGCCACCAGTGACCCCCCGGACAGTCACAATGAGCAGTTCTTC

d_call: -
j_call: TRBJ2-1
v_call: TRBV20-1
clone_size: -
cdr3_aa: CSASPSDEQFF
cdr3_nt: TGCAGTGCTAGCCCCTCGGATGAGCAGTTCTTC

d_call: TRBD2
j_call: TRBJ2-7
v_call: TRBV4-1
clone_size: -
cdr3_aa: CASSLELAGVYEQYF
cdr3_nt: TGCGCCAGCAGCCTAGAACTAGCGGGGGTGTACGAGCAGTACTTC

d_call: TRBD1
j_call: TRBJ1-4
v_call: TRBV19
clone_size: -
cdr3_aa: CASSMKTGTGGINEKLFF
cdr3_nt: TGTGCCAGTAGTATGAAAACGGGGACAGGAGGAATAAATGAAAAACTGTTTTTT

d_call: TRBD2
j_call: TRBJ2-3
v_call: TRBV2
clone_size: -
cdr3_aa: CASSRWASGSTDTQYF
cdr3_nt: TGTGCCAGCAGTAGGTGGGCTAGCGGGAGCACAGATACGCAGTATTTT

d_call: TRBD1
j_call: TRBJ2-2
v_call: TRBV6-5
clone_size: once
cdr3_aa: CASSSDRGNTGELFF
cdr3_nt: TGTGCCAGCAGTTCGGACAGGGGAAACACCGGGGAGCTGTTTTTT

d_call: TRBD1
j_call: TRBJ2-7
v_call: TRBV6-5
clone_size: -
cdr3_aa: CASSRTGAPYEQYF
cdr3_nt: TGTGCCAGCAGCCGGACAGGGGCCCCCTACGAGCAGTACTTC

d_call: TRBD2
j_call: TRBJ2-7
v_call: TRBV6-5
clone_size: -
cdr3_aa: CASTGLAVSYEQYF
cdr3_nt: TGTGCCAGCACCGGACTAGCGGTCTCCTACGAGCAGTACTTC

d_call: -
j_call: TRBJ1-5
v_call: TRBV7-2
clone_size: -
cdr3_aa: CASSLAGQSNQPQHF
cdr3_nt: TGTGCCAGCAGCTTAGCCGGACAGAGCAATCAGCCCCAGCATTTT

d_call: TRBD2
j_call: TRBJ2-1
v_call: TRBV9
clone_size: -
cdr3_aa: CASSPPGLAYNEQFF
cdr3_nt: TGTGCCAGCAGCCCGCCGGGACTAGCGTACAATGAGCAGTTCTTC

d_call: TRBD1
j_call: TRBJ1-6
v_call: TRBV19
clone_size: -
cdr3_aa: CASSTASTGIRYSPLHF
cdr3_nt: TGTGCCAGTAGTACTGCTTCGACAGGGATAAGATATTCACCCCTCCACTTT

d_call: TRBD2
j_call: TRBJ2-1
v_call: TRBV11-3
clone_size: -
cdr3_aa: CASSLGLAGTYNEQFF
cdr3_nt: TGTGCCAGCAGCTTGGGACTAGCGGGAACCTACAATGAGCAGTTCTTC

d_call: TRBD2
j_call: TRBJ2-1
v_call: TRBV7-2
clone_size: -
cdr3_aa: CASSVTSGRGNEQFF
cdr3_nt: TGTGCCAGCAGCGTAACTAGCGGGAGGGGAAATGAGCAGTTCTTC

d_call: -
j_call: TRBJ2-4
v_call: TRBV6-5
clone_size: -
cdr3_aa: CASSSGTKNIQYF
cdr3_nt: TGTGCCAGCAGTTCAGGAACCAAAAACATTCAGTACTTC

d_call: -
j_call: TRBJ2-3
v_call: TRBV18
clone_size: -
cdr3_aa: CASSPGRVDADTQYF
cdr3_nt: TGTGCCAGCTCACCAGGCAGGGTTGATGCAGATACGCAGTATTTT

d_call: -
j_call: TRBJ2-5
v_call: TRBV3-1/TRBV3-2
clone_size: -
cdr3_aa: CASSQVSETQYF
cdr3_nt: TGTGCCAGCAGCCAAGTATCGGAGACCCAGTACTTC

d_call: TRBD1
j_call: TRBJ1-3
v_call: TRBV29-1
clone_size: -
cdr3_aa: CSVVAGTGAGNTIYF
cdr3_nt: TGCAGCGTTGTAGCCGGGACAGGGGCTGGAAACACCATATATTTT

d_call: -
j_call: TRBJ1-3
v_call: TRBV9
clone_size: -
cdr3_aa: CASSPSTGNTIYF
cdr3_nt: TGTGCCAGCAGCCCAAGCACTGGAAACACCATATATTTT

d_call: TRBD1
j_call: TRBJ2-3
v_call: TRBV7-2
clone_size: -
cdr3_aa: CASSLRGTGVTDTQYF
cdr3_nt: TGTGCCAGCAGCCTGCGCGGGACAGGGGTCACAGATACGCAGTATTTT